The following is a T cell receptor (beta chain) sequence with its context. TCRdb redid the calling of the reads with MiXCR, one entry per CDR3 protein. The sample carries 200,000 to 250,000 distinct CDR3 sequences, about 20% recorded once. This sample was included in a study of T cell repertoires in cytomegalovirus infection. Germline lookup yields CDR1 MDHEN and CDR2 SYDVKM. This CDR3 has 16 amino acids. The V and J ends lost 3 bases and 4 bases, in that order; junction bases with no gene match: 9. The source of this sequence is a human donor in good health (CMV status not recorded). Some clones in this sample may be carry-over from other donors' samples. Material: CD8+ T cells from PBMCs. J is TRBJ1-5 and V is TRBV28, with 7 nucleotides matching TRBD1. For the CDR3, the DNA is TGTGCCAGCAGTTTTCGAGGGACAGTTGGGAATCAGCCCCAGCATTTT. Amino acid sequence: CASSFRGTVGNQPQHF.